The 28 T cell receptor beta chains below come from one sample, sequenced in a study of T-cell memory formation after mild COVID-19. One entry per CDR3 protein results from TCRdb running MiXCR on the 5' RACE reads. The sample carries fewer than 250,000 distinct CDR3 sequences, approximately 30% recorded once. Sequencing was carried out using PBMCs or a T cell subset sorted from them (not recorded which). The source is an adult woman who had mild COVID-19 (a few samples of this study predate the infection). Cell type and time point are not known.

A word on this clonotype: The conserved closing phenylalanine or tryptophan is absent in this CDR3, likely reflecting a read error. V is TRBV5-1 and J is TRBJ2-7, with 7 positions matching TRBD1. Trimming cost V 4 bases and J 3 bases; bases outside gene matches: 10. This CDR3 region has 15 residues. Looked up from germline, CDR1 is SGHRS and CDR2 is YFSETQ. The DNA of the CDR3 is TGCGCCAGCAGCCCAGACAGGGTGTTCGGCTACGAGCAGTACTTA. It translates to CASSPDRVFGYEQYL.

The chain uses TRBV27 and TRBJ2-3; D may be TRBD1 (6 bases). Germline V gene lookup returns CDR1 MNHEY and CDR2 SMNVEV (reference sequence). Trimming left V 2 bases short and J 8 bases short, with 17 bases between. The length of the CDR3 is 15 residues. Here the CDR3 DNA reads TGTGCCAGCAGTTTAAGGCGGCTTCTAGGGGGTACGCAGTATTTT. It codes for CASSLRRLLGGTQYF.

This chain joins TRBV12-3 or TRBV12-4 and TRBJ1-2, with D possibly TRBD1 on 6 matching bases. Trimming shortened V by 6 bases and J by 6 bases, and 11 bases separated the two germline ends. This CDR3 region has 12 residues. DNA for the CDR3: TGTGCCAGCAGAAGGACAGATAATGGCTACACCTTC. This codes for CASRRTDNGYTF.

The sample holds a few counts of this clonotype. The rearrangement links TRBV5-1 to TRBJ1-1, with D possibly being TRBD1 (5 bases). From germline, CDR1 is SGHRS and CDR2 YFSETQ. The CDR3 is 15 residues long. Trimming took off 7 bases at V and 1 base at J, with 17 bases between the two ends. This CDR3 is CASGLTGGTNTEAFF. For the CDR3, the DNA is TGCGCCAGCGGTCTCACGGGAGGGACGAACACTGAAGCTTTCTTT.

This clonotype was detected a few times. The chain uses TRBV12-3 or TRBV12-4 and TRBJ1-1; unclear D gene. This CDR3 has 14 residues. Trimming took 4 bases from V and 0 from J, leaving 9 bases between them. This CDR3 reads CASSYQALNTEAFF. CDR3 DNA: TGTGCCAGCAGTTATCAGGCCTTGAACACTGAAGCTTTCTTT.

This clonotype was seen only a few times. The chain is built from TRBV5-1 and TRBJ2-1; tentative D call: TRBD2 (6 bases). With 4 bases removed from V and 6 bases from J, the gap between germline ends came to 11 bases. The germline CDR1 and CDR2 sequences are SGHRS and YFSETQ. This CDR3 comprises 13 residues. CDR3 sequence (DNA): TGCGCCAGCAGCAACCGGGAGCTCAATGAGCAGTTCTTC. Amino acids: CASSNRELNEQFF.

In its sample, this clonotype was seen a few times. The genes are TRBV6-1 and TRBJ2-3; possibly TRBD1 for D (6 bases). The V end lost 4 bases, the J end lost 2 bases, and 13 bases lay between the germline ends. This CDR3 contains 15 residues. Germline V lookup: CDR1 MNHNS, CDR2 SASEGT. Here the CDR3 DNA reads TGTGCCAGCAGTGCACTGACAGGAGTCACAGATACGCAGTATTTT. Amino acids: CASSALTGVTDTQYF.

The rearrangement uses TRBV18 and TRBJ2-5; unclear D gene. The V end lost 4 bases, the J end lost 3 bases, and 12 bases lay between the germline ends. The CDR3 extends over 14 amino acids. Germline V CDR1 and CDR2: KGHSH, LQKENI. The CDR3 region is CASSLFSLEETQYF. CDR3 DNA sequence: TGTGCCAGCTCACTATTTAGCCTTGAAGAGACCCAGTACTTC.

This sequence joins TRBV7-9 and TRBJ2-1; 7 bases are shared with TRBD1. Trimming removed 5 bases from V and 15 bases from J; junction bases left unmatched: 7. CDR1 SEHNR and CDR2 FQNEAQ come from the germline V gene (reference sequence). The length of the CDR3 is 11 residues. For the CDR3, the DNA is TGTGCCAGCAGCCGGATGGGACAGCCGTTCTTC. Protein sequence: CASSRMGQPFF.

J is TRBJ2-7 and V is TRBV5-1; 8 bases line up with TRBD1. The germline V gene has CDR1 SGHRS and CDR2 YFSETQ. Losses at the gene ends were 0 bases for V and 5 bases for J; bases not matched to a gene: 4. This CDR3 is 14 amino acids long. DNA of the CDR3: TGCGCCAGCAGCTTGGGTCAGGGGGCGGACGAGCAGTACTTC. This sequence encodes CASSLGQGADEQYF.

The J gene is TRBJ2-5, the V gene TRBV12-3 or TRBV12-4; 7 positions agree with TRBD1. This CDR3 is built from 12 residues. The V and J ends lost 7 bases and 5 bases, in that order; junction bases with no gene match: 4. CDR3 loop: CASTGGLETQYF. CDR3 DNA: TGTGCCAGCACAGGGGGTCTGGAGACCCAGTACTTC.

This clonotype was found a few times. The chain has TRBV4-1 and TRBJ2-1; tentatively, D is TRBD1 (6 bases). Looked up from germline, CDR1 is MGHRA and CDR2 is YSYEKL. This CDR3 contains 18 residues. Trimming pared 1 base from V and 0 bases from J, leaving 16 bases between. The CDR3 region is CASSQGLRGGDSYNEQFF. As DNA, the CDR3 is TGCGCCAGCAGCCAAGGCTTACGAGGGGGAGACTCCTACAATGAGCAGTTCTTC.

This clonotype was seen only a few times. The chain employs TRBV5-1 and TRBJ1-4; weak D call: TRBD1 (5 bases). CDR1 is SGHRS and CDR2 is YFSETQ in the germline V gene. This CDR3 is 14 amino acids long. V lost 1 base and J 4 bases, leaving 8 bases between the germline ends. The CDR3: CASSLRGGNEKLFF. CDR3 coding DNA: TGCGCCAGCAGCTTGCGGGGCGGTAATGAAAAACTGTTTTTT.

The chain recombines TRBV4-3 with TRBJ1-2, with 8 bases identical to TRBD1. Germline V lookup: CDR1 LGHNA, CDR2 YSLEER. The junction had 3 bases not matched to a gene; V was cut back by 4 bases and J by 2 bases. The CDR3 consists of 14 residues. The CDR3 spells CASSRDRGNYGYTF. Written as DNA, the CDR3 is TGCGCCAGCAGCCGAGACAGGGGAAACTATGGCTACACCTTC.

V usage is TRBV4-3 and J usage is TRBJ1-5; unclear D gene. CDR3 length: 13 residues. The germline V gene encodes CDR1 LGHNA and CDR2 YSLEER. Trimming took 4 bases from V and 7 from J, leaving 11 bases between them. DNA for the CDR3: TGCGCCAGCAGCCTAGACCCGGGACAGCCCCAGCATTTT. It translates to CASSLDPGQPQHF.

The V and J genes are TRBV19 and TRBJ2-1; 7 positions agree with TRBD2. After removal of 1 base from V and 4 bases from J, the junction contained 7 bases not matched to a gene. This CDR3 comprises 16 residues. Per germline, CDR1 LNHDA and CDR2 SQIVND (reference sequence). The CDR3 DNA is TGTGCCAGTAGTATAGTTCTAGCGGCAGCTTACAATGAGCAGTTCTTC. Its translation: CASSIVLAAAYNEQFF.

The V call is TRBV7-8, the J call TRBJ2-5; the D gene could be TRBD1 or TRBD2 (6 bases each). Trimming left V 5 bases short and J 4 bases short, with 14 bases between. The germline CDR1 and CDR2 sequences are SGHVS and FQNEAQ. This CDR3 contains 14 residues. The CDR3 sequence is CASSPDRGRETQYF. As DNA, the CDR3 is TGTGCCAGCAGCCCCGACCGGGGGCGAGAGACCCAGTACTTC.

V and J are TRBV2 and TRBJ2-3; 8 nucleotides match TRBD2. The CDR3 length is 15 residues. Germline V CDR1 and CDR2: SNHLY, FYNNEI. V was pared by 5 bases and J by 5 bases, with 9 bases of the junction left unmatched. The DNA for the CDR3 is TGTGCCAGCAGTTCTGGACGGGAGGGTGGAGATACGCAGTATTTT. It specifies CASSSGREGGDTQYF.

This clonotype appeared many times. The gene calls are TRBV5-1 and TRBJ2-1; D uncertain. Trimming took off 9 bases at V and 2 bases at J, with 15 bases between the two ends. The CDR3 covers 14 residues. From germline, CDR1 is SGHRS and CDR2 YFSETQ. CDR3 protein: CATNDGRAYNEQFF. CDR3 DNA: TGCGCCACCAACGACGGAAGGGCCTACAATGAGCAGTTCTTC.

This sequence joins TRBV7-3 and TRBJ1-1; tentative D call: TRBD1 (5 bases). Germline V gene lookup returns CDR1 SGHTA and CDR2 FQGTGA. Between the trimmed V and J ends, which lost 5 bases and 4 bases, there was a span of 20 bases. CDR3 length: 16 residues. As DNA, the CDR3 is TGTGCCAGCAGCCTAAGGGGTTTCGACGGTAGCACTGAAGCTTTCTTT. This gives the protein CASSLRGFDGSTEAFF. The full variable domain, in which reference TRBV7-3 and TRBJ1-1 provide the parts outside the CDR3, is GAGVSQTPSNKVTEKGKYVELRCDPISGHTALYWYRQSLGQGPEFLIYFQGTGAADDSGLPNDRFFAVRPEGSVSTLKIQRTERGDSAVYLCASSLRGFDGSTEAFFGQGTRLTVV.

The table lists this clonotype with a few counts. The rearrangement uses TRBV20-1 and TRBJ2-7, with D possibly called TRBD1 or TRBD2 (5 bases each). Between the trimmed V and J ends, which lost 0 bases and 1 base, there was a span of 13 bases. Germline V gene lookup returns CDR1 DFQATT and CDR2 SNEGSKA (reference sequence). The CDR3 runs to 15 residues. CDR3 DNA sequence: TGCAGTGCTAGAGATGGGACCATTAGGTCCTACGAGCAGTACTTC. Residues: CSARDGTIRSYEQYF.

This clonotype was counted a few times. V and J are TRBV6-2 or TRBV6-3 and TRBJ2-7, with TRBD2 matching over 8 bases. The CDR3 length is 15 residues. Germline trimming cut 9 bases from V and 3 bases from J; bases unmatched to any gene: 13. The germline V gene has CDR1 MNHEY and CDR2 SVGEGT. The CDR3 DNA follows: TGTGCCAGTCTCCCGGGAGGGAGGACATACTACGAGCAGTACTTC. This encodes CASLPGGRTYYEQYF.

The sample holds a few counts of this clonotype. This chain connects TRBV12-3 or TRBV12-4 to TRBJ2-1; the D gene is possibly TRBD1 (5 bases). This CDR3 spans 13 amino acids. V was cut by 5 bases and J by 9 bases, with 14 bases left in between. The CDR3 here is CASSVGDASEQFF. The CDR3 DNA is TGTGCCAGCAGTGTAGGGGATGCGAGTGAGCAGTTCTTC.

This CDR3 reads CASSFQGGNSPLHF. The CDR3 DNA is TGCGCCAGCAGCTTCCAGGGGGGGAATTCACCCCTCCACTTT. The chain recombines TRBV5-1 with TRBJ1-6, with 7 bases identical to TRBD1. V shed 2 bases and J 7 bases; nucleotides not matched to a gene: 3. The CDR3 sequence is 14 residues long. Looked up from germline, CDR1 is SGHRS and CDR2 is YFSETQ.

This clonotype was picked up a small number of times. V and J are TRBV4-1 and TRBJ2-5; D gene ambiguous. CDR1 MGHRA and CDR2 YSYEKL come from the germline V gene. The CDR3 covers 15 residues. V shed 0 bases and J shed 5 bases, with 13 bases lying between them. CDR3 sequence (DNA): TGCGCCAGCAGCCAAGATCTGTCGGTCGGGGAGACCCAGTACTTC. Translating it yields CASSQDLSVGETQYF.

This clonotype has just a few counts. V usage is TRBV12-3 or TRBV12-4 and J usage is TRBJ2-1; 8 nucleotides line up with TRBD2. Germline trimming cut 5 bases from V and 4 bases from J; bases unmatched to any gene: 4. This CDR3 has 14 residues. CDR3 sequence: CASSLRGGYNEQFF. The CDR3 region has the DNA TGTGCCAGCAGTCTACGGGGGGGGTACAATGAGCAGTTCTTC.

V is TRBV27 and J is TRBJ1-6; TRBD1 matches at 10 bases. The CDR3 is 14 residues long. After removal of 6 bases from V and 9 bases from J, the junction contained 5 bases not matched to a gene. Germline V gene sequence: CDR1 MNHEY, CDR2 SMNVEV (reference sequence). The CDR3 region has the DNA TGTGCCAGCAGAACCGGGACAGGGGTTTCACCCCTCCACTTT. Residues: CASRTGTGVSPLHF.

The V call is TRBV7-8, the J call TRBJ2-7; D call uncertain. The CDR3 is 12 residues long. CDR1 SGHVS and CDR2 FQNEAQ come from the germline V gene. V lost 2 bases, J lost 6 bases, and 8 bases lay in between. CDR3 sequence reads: CASSLRVGEQYF. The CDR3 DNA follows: TGTGCCAGCAGCTTAAGGGTGGGCGAGCAGTACTTC.